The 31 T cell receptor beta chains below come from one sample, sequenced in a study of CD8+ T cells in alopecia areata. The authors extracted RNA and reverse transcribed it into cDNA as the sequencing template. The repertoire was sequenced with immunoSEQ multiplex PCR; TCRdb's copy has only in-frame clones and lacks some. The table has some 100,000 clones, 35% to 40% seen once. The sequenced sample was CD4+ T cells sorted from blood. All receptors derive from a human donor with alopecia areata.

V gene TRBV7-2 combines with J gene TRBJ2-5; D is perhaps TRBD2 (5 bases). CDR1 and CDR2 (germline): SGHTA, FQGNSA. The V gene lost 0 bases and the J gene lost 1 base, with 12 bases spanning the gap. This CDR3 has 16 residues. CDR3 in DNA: TGTGCCAGCAGCTTAGCGGCTATTGCGGGCCAAGAGACCCAGTACTTC. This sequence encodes CASSLAAIAGQETQYF.

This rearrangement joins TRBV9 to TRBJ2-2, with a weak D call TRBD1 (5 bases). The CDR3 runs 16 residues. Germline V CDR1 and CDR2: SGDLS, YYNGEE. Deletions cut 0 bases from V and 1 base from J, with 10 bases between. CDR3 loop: CASSVAGAENTGELFF. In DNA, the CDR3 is TGTGCCAGCAGCGTAGCTGGGGCGGAGAACACCGGGGAGCTGTTTTTT.

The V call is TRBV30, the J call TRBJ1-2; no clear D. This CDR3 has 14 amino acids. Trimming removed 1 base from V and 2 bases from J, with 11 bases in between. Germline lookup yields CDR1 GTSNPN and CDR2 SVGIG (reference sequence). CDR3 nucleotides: TGTGCCTGGAGTGGTTATGAGGGCAACTATGGCTACACCTTC. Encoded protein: CAWSGYEGNYGYTF. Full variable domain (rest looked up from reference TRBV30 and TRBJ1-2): SQTIHQWPATLVQPVGSPLSLECTVEGTSNPNLYWYRQAAGRGLQLLFYSVGIGQISSEVPQNLSASRPQDRQFILSSKKLLLSDSGFYLCAWSGYEGNYGYTFGSGTRLTVV.

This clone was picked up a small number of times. CDR3 bases: TGTGCCAGCAGCCAAGTTAGGACCGGGGAGCTGTTTTTT. Protein sequence: CASSQVRTGELFF. J is TRBJ2-2 and V is TRBV14; D is undetermined. Trimming took 1 base from V and 5 from J, leaving 5 bases between them. The CDR3 is 13 residues long. Germline V lookup: CDR1 SGHDN, CDR2 FVKESK.

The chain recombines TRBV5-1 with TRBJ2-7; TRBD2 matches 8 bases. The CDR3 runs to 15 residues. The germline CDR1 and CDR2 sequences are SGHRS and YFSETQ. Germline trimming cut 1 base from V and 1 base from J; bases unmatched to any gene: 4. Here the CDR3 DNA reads TGCGCCAGCAGCTTGCGTAGCGGGGCGTCCTACGAGCAGTACTTC. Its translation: CASSLRSGASYEQYF.

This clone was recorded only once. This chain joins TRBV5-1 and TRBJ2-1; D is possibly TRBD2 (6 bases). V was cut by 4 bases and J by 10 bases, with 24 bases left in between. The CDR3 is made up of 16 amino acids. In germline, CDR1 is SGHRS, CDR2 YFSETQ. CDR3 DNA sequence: TGCGCCAGCAGCCCAACCCCGGGGAACAAGGCGGGAGAGCAGTTCTTC. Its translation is CASSPTPGNKAGEQFF. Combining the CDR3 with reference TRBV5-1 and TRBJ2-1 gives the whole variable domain KAGVTQTPRYLIKTRGQQVTLSCSPISGHRSVSWYQQTPGQGLQFLFEYFSETQRNKGNFPGRFSGRQFSNSRSEMNVSTLELGDSALYLCASSPTPGNKAGEQFFGPGTRLTVL.

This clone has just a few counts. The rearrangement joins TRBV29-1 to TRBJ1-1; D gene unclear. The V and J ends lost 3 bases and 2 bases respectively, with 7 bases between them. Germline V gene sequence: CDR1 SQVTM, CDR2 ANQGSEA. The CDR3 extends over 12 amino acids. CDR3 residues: CSVERANTEAFF. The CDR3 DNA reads TGCAGCGTTGAGAGGGCCAACACTGAAGCTTTCTTT.

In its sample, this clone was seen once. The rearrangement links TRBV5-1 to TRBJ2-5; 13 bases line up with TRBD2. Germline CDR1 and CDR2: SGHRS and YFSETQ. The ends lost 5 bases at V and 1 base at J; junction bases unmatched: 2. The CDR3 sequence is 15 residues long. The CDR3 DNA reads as TGCGCCAGCAGGACTAGCGGGGGGATCCAAGAGACCCAGTACTTC. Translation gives CASRTSGGIQETQYF.

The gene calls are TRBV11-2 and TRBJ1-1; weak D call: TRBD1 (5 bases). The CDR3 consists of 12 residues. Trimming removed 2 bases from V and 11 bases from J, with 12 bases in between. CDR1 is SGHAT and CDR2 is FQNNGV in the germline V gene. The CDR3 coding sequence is TGTGCCAGCAGCTTATATCTGGGGCGGGCTTTCTTT. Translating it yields CASSLYLGRAFF. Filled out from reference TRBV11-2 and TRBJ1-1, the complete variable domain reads EAGVAQSPRYKIIEKRQSVAFWCNPISGHATLYWYQQILGQGPKLLIQFQNNGVVDDSQLPKDRFSAERLKGVDSTLKIQPAKLEDSAVYLCASSLYLGRAFFGQGTRLTVV.

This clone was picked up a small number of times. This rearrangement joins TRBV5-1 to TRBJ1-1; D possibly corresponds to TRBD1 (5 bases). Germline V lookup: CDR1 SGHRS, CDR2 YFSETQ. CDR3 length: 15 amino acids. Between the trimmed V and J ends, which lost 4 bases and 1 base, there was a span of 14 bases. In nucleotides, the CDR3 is TGCGCCAGCAGCGGCCGGGACGCGGGGAACACTGAAGCTTTCTTT. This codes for CASSGRDAGNTEAFF. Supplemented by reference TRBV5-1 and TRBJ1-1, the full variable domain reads KAGVTQTPRYLIKTRGQQVTLSCSPISGHRSVSWYQQTPGQGLQFLFEYFSETQRNKGNFPGRFSGRQFSNSRSEMNVSTLELGDSALYLCASSGRDAGNTEAFFGQGTRLTVV.

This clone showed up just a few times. The CDR3 DNA reads TGTGCCAGCAGTCGGGACTTAGACAATGAGCAGTTCTTC. Translation gives CASSRDLDNEQFF. This rearrangement joins TRBV2 to TRBJ2-1, with a weak D call TRBD2 (6 bases). Germline CDR1 SNHLY, CDR2 FYNNEI. Trimming removed 5 bases from V and 5 bases from J, with 10 bases in between. The CDR3 has 13 amino acids. Looking up the rest from reference TRBV2 and TRBJ2-1 gives the full variable domain: EPEVTQTPSHQVTQMGQEVILRCVPISNHLYFYWYRQILGQKVEFLVSFYNNEISEKSEIFDDQFSVERPDGSNFTLKIRSTKLEDSAMYFCASSRDLDNEQFFGPGTRLTVL.

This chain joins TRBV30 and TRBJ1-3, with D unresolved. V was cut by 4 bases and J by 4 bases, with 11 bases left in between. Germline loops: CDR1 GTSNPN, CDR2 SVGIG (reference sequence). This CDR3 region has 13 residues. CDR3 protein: CAWNVWEGNTIYF. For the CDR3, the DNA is TGTGCCTGGAATGTATGGGAGGGAAACACCATATATTTT.

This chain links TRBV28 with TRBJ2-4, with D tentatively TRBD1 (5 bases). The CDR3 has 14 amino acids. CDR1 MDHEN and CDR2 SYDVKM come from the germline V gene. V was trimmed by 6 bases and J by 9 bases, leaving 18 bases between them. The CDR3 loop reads CASSHIGHPGIQYF. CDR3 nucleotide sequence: TGTGCCAGCAGCCACATTGGACACCCTGGCATTCAGTACTTC.

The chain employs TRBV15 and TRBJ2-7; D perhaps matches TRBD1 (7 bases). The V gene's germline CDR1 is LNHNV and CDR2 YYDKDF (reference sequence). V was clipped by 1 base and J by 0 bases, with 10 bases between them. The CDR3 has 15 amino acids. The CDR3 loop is CATSRGQGGSYEQYF. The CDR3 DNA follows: TGTGCCACCAGCAGAGGACAGGGAGGCTCCTACGAGCAGTACTTC. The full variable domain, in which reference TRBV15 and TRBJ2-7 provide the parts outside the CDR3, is DAMVIQNPRYQVTQFGKPVTLSCSQTLNHNVMYWYQQKSSQAPKLLFHYYDKDFNNEADTPDNFQSRRPNTSFCFLDIRSPGLGDTAMYLCATSRGQGGSYEQYFGPGTRLTVT.

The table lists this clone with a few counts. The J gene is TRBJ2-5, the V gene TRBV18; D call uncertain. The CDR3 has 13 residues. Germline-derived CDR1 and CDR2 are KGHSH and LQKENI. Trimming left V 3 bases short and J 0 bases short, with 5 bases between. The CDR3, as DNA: TGTGCCAGCTCACCGGCAGACCAAGAGACCCAGTACTTC. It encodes CASSPADQETQYF.

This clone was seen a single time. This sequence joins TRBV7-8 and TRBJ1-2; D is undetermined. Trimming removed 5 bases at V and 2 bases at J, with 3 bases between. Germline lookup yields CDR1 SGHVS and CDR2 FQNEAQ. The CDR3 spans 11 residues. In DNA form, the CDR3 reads TGTGCCAGCAGCGAGAACTATGGCTACACCTTC. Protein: CASSENYGYTF.

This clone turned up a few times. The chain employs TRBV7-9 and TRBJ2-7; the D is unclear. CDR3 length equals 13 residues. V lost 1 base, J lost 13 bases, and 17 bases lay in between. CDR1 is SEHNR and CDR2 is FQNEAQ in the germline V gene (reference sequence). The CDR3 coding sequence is TGTGCCAGCAGCTTAGATGGGGTGGGCGGCAAATACTTC. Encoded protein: CASSLDGVGGKYF.

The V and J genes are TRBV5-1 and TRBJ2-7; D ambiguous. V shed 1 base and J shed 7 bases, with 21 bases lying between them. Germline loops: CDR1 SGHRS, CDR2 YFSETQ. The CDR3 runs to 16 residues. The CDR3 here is CASSLPTTGLFGEQYF. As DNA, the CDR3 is TGCGCCAGCAGCTTGCCTACGACGGGCCTCTTTGGGGAGCAGTACTTC.

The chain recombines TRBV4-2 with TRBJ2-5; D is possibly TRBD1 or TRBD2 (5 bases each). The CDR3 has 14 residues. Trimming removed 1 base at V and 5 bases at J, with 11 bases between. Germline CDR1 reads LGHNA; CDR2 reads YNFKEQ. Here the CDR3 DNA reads TGTGCCAGCAGCCAAGTGGGCAGGGAGGAGACCCAGTACTTC. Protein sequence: CASSQVGREETQYF.

Here the CDR3 DNA reads TGCAGCGTTGAGACAGTTCCGGACACTGAAGCTTTCTTT. It translates to CSVETVPDTEAFF. The chain recombines TRBV29-1 with TRBJ1-1; D perhaps matches TRBD1 (5 bases). Germline-derived CDR1 and CDR2 are SQVTM and ANQGSEA. Trimming removed 3 bases from V and 3 bases from J, with 11 bases in between. The length of the CDR3 is 13 residues.

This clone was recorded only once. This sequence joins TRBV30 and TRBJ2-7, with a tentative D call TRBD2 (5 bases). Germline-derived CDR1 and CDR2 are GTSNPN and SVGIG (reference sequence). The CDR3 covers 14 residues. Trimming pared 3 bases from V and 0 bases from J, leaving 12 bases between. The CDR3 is CAWRGLAGSYEQYF. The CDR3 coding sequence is TGTGCCTGGAGAGGACTCGCGGGCTCCTACGAGCAGTACTTC.

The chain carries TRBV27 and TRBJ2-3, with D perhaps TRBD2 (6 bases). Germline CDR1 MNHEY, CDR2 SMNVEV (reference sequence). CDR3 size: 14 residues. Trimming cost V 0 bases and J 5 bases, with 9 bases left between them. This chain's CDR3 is CASSLSMGGDTQYF. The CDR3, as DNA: TGTGCCAGCAGTTTATCGATGGGGGGAGATACGCAGTATTTT.

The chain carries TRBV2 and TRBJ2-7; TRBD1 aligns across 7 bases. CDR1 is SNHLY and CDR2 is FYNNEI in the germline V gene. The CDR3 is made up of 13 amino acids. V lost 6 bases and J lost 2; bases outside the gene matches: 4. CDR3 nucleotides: TGTGCCAGCAGCAGGACAGGTCCCTACGAGCAGTACTTC. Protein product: CASSRTGPYEQYF.

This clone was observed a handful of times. DNA for the CDR3: TGTGCCATCGGGAAATTCTACGAGCAGTACTTC. This gives the protein CAIGKFYEQYF. This chain connects TRBV10-3 to TRBJ2-7; D is ambiguous. V lost 8 bases and J lost 3, with 8 bases in between. The germline V gene has CDR1 ENHRY and CDR2 SYGVKD. This CDR3 spans 11 amino acids.

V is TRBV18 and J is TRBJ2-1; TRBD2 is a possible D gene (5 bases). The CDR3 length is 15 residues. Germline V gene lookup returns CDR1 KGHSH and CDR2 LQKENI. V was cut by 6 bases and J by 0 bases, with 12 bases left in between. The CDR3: CASSASLTSYNEQFF. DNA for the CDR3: TGTGCCAGCTCCGCTAGCCTCACCTCCTACAATGAGCAGTTCTTC.

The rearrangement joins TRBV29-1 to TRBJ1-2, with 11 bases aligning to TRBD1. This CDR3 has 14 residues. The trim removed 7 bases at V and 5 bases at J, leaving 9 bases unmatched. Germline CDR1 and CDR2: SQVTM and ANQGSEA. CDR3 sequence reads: CSAYKGTGGYGYTF. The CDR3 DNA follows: TGCAGCGCATACAAGGGGACAGGGGGTTATGGCTACACCTTC.

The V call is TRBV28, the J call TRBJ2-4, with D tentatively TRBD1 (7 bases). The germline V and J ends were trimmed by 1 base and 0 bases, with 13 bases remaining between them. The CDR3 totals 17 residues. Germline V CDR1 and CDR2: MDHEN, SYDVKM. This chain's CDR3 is CASSLLTGTLAKNIQYF. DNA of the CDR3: TGTGCCAGCAGTTTATTGACAGGGACTTTAGCCAAAAACATTCAGTACTTC. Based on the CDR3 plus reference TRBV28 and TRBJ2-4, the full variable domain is DVKVTQSSRYLVKRTGEKVFLECVQDMDHENMFWYRQDPGLGLRLIYFSYDVKMKEKGDIPEGYSVSREKKERFSLILESASTNQTSMYLCASSLLTGTLAKNIQYFGAGTRLSVL.

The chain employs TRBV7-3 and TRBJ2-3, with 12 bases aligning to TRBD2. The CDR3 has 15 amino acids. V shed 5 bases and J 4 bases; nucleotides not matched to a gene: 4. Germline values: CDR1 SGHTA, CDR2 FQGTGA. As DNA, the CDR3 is TGTGCCAGCAGCGCGACTAGCGGGAGATCAGATACGCAGTATTTT. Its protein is CASSATSGRSDTQYF.

CDR3 residues: CASSRGQQETQYF. In DNA form, the CDR3 reads TGTGCCAGCAGCAGAGGACAGCAAGAGACCCAGTACTTC. The chain has TRBV9 and TRBJ2-5; tentative D call: TRBD1 (6 bases). Germline V gene data show CDR1 as SGDLS and CDR2 as YYNGEE. V shed 4 bases and J shed 2 bases, with 9 bases lying between them. The CDR3 spans 13 residues. Supplemented by reference TRBV9 and TRBJ2-5, the full variable domain reads DSGVTQTPKHLITATGQRVTLRCSPRSGDLSVYWYQQSLDQGLQFLIQYYNGEERAKGNILERFSAQQFPDLHSELNLSSLELGDSALYFCASSRGQQETQYFGPGTRLLVL.

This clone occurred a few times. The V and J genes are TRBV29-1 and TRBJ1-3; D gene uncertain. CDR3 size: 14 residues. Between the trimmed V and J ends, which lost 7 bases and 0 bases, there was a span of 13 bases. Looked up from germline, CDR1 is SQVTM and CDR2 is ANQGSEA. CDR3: CSGLAGFSGNTIYF. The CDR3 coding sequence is TGCAGCGGCTTGGCAGGCTTCTCTGGAAACACCATATATTTT.

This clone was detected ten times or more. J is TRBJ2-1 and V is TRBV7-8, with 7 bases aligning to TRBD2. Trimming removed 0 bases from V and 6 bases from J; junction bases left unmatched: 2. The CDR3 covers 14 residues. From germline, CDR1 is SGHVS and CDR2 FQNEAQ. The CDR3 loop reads CASSLAPSGNEQFF. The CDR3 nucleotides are TGTGCCAGCAGCTTAGCGCCTAGCGGCAATGAGCAGTTCTTC. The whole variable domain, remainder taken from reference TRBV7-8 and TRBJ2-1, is GAGVSQSPRYKVAKRGQDVALRCDPISGHVSLFWYQQALGQGPEFLTYFQNEAQLDKSGLPSDRFFAERPEGSVSTLKIQRTQQEDSAVYLCASSLAPSGNEQFFGPGTRLTVL.